The 9 T cell receptor beta chains reported below all come from one sample, sequenced in a study of T-cell memory formation after mild COVID-19. TCRdb re-called the 5' RACE reads with MiXCR, one entry per CDR3 protein. The profile covers 300,000 to 400,000 distinct CDR3 sequences, with roughly an eighth appearing a single time and under 25% taken by the ten largest. Source material: PBMCs or a T cell subset sorted from them (not recorded which). The receptors were gathered from a young man who had mild COVID-19 (a few samples of this study predate the infection). Cell type and time point are not known.

The chain links TRBV12-3 or TRBV12-4 to TRBJ2-1; TRBD1 aligns across 10 bases. V shed 5 bases and J 7 bases; nucleotides not matched to a gene: 8. The CDR3 has 15 amino acids. CDR3 DNA sequence: TGTGCCAGCAGTGTCCGGGACAGGGGAGGGAATGAGCAGTTCTTC. Encoded protein: CASSVRDRGGNEQFF.

V is TRBV25-1 and J is TRBJ2-7; TRBD1 might be the D (5 bases). The V gene lost 5 bases and the J gene lost 2 bases, with 16 bases spanning the gap. The V gene's germline CDR1 is MGHDK and CDR2 SYGVNS. This CDR3 region has 15 residues. The CDR3, as DNA: TGTGCCAGCAGTCGCGCTGACAGCAACCCCTACGAGCAGTACTTC. Protein: CASSRADSNPYEQYF.

This clonotype was seen more than once but under ten times. CDR3 nucleotides: TGTGCCAGCAGCCCGAAAGGAAGCGGGGAGACCCAGTACTTC. Residues: CASSPKGSGETQYF. The genes are TRBV7-3 and TRBJ2-5; weak D call: TRBD2 (6 bases). Trimming pared 5 bases from V and 5 bases from J, leaving 15 bases between. The CDR3 contains 14 residues. Germline loops: CDR1 SGHTA, CDR2 FQGTGA.

There are a few counts of this clonotype. The chain uses TRBV11-3 and TRBJ2-3; TRBD2 might be the D (6 bases). Per germline, CDR1 SGHNT and CDR2 YENEEA. This CDR3 contains 15 residues. Trimming pared 5 bases from V and 1 base from J, leaving 13 bases between. Here the CDR3 reads CASSRGTLGTDTQYF. In DNA form, the CDR3 reads TGTGCCAGCAGCCGCGGGACTCTGGGCACAGATACGCAGTATTTT.

This CDR3 is CASSSRRDFITDTQYF. The CDR3 coding sequence is TGTGCCAGCAGTTCCCGCCGGGATTTCATCACAGATACGCAGTATTTT. This chain connects TRBV12-3 or TRBV12-4 to TRBJ2-3, with TRBD2 as a possible D gene (5 bases). V lost 4 bases, J lost 2 bases, and 16 bases lay in between. The CDR3 has 16 amino acids.

This chain connects TRBV14 to TRBJ2-2; 7 bases fit TRBD1. V shed 2 bases and J 6 bases; nucleotides not matched to a gene: 3. The CDR3 loop spans 14 amino acids. The germline V gene has CDR1 SGHDN and CDR2 FVKESK. In DNA, the CDR3 is TGTGCCAGCAGCCAAACTCAGGGGGCCGGGGAGCTGTTTTTT. Translating it yields CASSQTQGAGELFF.

This clonotype was seen a handful of times. The chain is built from TRBV7-6 and TRBJ2-3, with unresolved D. The CDR3 is made up of 16 amino acids. Germline CDR1 reads SGHVS; CDR2 reads FNYEAQ. The germline V and J ends were trimmed by 2 bases and 0 bases, with 12 bases remaining between them. In nucleotides, the CDR3 is TGTGCCAGCAGCTTACGGTCTGTGGCTAGCACAGATACGCAGTATTTT. The encoded protein is CASSLRSVASTDTQYF.

For the CDR3, the DNA is TGTGCCAGCAGGAACAGGGAGGAGGAGACCCAGTACTTC. Translation gives CASRNREEETQYF. The chain links TRBV7-9 to TRBJ2-5, with D perhaps TRBD1 or TRBD2 (6 bases each). The CDR3 covers 13 residues. Trimming removed 6 bases from V and 5 bases from J, with 13 bases in between. Germline V gene lookup returns CDR1 SEHNR and CDR2 FQNEAQ (reference sequence).

The chain is built from TRBV4-1 and TRBJ2-5; D gene unclear. Trimming removed 1 base at V and 4 bases at J, with 13 bases between. CDR1 and CDR2 from the germline V gene are MGHRA and YSYEKL. The CDR3 is 15 amino acids. The CDR3 region has the DNA TGCGCCAGCAGCCAAGGGGCCTGGCTGGGAGAGACCCAGTACTTC. Its protein is CASSQGAWLGETQYF.